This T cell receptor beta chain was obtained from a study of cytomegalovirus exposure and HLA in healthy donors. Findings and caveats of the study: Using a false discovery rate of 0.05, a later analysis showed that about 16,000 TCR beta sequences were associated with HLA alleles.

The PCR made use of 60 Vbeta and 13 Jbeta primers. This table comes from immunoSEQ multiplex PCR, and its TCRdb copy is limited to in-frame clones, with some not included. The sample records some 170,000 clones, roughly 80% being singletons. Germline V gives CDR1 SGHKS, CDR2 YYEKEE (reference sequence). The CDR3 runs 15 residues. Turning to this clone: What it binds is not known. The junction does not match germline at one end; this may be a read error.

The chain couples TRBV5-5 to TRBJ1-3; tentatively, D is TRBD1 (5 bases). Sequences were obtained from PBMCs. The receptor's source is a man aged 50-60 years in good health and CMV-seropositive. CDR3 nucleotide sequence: TGTGCCAACAGCTGGGGGGGGGACTCTGGAAACACCATATATTTT. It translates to CANSWGGDSGNTIYF. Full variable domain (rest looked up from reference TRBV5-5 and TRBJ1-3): DAGVTQSPTHLIKTRGQQVTLRCSPISGHKSVSWYQQVLGQGPQFIFQYYEKEERGRGNFPDRFSARQFPNYSSELNVNALLLGDSALYLCANSWGGDSGNTIYFGEGSWLTVV.